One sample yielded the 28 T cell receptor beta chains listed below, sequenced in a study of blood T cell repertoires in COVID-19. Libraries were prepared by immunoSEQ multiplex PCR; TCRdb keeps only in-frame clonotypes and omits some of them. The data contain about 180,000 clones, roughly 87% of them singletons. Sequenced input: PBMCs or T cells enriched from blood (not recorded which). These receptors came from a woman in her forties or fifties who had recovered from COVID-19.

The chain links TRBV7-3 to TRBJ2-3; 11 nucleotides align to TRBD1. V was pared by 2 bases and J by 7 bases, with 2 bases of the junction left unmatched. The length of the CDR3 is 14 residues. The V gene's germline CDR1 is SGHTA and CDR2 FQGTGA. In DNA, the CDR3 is TGTGCCAGCAGCTTAGGACAGGGGGCAAATACGCAGTATTTT. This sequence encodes CASSLGQGANTQYF.

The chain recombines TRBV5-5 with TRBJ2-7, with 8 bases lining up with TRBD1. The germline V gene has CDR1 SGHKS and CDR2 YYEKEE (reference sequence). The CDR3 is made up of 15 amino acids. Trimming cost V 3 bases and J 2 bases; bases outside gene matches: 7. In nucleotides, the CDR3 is TGTGCCAGCAGCTATGGACAGGGCGTAACCTACGAGCAGTACTTC. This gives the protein CASSYGQGVTYEQYF.

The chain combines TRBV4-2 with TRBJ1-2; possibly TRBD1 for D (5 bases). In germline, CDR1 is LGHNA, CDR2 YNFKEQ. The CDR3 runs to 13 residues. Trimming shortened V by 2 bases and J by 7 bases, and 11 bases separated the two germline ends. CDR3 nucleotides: TGTGCCAGCAGCCAACTACTGGGGGGTGGCTACACCTTC. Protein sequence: CASSQLLGGGYTF.

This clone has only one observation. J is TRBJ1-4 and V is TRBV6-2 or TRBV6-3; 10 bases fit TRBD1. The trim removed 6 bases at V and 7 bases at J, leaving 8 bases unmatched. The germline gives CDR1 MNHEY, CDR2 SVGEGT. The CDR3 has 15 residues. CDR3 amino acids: CASSSWTGGSEKLFF. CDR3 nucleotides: TGTGCCAGCAGCTCCTGGACAGGGGGAAGTGAAAAACTGTTTTTT.

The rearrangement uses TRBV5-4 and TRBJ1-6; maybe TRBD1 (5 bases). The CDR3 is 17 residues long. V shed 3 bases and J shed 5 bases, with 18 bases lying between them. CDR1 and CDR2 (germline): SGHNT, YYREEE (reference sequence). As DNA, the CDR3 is TGTGCCAGCAGCTCCCATGGAGGGGTCGGCAATAATTCACCCCTCCACTTT. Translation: CASSSHGGVGNNSPLHF.

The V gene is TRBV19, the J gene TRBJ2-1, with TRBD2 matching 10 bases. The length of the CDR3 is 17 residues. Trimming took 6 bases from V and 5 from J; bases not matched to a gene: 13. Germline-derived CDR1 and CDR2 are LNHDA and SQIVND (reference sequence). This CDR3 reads CASSPTPPSGSNNEQFF. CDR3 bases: TGTGCCAGTAGCCCTACTCCGCCTAGCGGGAGTAACAATGAGCAGTTCTTC.

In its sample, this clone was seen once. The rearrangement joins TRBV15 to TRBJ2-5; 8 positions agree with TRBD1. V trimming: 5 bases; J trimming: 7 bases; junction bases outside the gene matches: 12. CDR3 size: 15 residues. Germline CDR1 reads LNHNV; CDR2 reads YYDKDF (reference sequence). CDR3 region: CATSLARGPQRTQYF. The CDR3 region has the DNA TGTGCCACCAGCCTAGCCAGGGGGCCCCAACGGACCCAGTACTTC.

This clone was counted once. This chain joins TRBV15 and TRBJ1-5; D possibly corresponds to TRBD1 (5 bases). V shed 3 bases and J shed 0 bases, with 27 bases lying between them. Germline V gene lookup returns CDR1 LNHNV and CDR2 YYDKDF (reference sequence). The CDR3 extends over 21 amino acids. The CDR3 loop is CATSSFVGRAFGTYSNQPQHF. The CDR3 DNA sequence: TGTGCCACCAGCAGTTTCGTGGGCAGGGCATTCGGCACATATAGCAATCAGCCCCAGCATTTT.

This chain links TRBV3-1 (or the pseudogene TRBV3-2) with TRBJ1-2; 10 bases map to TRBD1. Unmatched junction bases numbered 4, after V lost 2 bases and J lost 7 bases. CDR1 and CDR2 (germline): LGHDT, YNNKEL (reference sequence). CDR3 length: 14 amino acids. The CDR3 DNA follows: TGTGCCAGCAGCCAAATAGACAGGGGGCCTGGCTACACCTTC. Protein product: CASSQIDRGPGYTF.

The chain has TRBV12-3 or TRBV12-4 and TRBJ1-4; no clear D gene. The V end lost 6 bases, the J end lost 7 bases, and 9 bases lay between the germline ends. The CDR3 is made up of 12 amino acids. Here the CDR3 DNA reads TGTGCCAGCAGCCTAGGAACTGAAAAACTGTTTTTT. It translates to CASSLGTEKLFF.

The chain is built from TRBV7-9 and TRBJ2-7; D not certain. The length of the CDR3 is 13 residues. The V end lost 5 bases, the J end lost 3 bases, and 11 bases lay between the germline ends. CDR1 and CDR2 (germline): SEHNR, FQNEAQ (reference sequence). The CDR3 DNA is TGTGCCAGCAGCAACCGACACCTCTACGAGCAGTACTTC. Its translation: CASSNRHLYEQYF. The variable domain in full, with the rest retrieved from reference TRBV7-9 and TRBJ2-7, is DTGVSQNPRHKITKRGQNVTFRCDPISEHNRLYWYRQTLGQGPEFLTYFQNEAQLEKSRLLSDRFSAERPKGSFSTLEIQRTEQGDSAMYLCASSNRHLYEQYFGPGTRLTVT.

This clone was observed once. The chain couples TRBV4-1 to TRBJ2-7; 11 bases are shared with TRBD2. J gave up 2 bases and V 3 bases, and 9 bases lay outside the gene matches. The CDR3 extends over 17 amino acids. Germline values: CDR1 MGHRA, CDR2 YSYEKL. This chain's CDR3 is CASSHPKGSGRAYEQYF. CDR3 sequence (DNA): TGCGCCAGCAGCCACCCTAAGGGTAGCGGGAGGGCCTACGAGCAGTACTTC.

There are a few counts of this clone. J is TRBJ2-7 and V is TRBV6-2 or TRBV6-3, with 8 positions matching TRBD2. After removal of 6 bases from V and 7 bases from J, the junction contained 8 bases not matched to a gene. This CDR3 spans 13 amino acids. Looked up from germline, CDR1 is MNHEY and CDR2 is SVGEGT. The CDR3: CASSPGGRIEQYF. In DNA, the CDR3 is TGTGCCAGCAGCCCTGGCGGGAGGATTGAGCAGTACTTC.

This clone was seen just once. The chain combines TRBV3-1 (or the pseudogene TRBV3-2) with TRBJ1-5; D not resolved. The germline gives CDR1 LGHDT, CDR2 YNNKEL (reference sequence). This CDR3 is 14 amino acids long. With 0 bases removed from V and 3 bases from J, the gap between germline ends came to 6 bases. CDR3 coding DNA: TGTGCCAGCAGCCAAGAACATCTCAATCAGCCCCAGCATTTT. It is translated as CASSQEHLNQPQHF.

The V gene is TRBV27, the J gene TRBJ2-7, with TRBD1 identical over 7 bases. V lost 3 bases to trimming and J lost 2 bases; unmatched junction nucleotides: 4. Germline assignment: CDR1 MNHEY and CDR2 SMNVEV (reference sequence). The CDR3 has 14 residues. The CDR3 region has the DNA TGTGCCAGCAGTTTTGGAGACAGGGCCTACGAGCAGTACTTC. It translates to CASSFGDRAYEQYF.

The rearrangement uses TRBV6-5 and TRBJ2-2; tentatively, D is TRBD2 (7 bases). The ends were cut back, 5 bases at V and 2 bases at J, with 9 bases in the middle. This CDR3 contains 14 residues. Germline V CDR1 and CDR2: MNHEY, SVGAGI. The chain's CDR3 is CASSRGANTGELFF. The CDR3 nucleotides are TGTGCCAGCAGTCGGGGGGCCAACACCGGGGAGCTGTTTTTT.

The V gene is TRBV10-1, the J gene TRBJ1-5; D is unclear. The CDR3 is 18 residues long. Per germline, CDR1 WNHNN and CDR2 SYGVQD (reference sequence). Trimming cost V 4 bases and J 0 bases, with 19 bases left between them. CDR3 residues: CASSGYGDGLYSNQPQHF. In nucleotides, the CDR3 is TGCGCCAGCAGTGGCTACGGCGATGGGCTCTATAGCAATCAGCCCCAGCATTTT.

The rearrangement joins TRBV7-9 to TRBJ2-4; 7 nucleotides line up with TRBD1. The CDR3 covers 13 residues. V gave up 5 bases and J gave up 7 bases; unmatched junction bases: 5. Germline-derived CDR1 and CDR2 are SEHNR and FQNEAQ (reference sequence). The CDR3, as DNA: TGTGCCAGCAGCAAGCTGACAGGGAACATTCAGTACTTC. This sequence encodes CASSKLTGNIQYF.

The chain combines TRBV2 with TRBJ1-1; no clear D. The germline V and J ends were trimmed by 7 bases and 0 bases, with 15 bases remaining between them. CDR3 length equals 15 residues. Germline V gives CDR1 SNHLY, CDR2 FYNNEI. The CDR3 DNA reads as TGTGCCAGCACTGGGCTGGATCTAATGAACACTGAAGCTTTCTTT. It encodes CASTGLDLMNTEAFF.

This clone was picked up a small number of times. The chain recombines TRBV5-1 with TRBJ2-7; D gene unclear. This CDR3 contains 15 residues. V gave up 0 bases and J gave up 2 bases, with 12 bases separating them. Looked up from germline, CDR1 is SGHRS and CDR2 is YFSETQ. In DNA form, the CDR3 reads TGCGCCAGCAGCTTGGCGCCAATTTCTACCTACGAGCAGTACTTC. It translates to CASSLAPISTYEQYF.

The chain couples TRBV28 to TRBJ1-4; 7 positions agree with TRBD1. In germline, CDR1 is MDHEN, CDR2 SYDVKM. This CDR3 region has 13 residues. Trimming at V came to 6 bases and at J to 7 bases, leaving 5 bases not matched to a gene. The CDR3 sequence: CASRRQGREKLFF. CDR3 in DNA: TGTGCCAGCAGAAGACAGGGACGTGAAAAACTGTTTTTT.

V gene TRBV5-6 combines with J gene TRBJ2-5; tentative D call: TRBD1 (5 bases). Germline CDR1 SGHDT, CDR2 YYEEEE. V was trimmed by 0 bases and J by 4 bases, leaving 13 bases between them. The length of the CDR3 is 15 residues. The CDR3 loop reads CASSLARVGRETQYF. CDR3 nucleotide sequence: TGTGCCAGCAGCTTGGCCAGGGTGGGTAGAGAGACCCAGTACTTC.

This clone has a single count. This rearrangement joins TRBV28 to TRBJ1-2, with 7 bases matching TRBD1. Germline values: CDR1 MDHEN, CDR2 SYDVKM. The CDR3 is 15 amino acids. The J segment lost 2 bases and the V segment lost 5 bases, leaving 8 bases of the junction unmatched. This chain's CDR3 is CASSAGTAMNYGYTF. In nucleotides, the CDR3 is TGTGCCAGCAGTGCCGGGACAGCTATGAACTATGGCTACACCTTC.

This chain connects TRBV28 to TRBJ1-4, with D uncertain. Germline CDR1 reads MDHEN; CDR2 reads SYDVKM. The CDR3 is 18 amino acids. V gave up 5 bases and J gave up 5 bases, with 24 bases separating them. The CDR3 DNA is TGTGCCAGCAGTCTCCTGCAGTTCATTTCGGGTTTAAATGAAAAACTGTTTTTT. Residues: CASSLLQFISGLNEKLFF.

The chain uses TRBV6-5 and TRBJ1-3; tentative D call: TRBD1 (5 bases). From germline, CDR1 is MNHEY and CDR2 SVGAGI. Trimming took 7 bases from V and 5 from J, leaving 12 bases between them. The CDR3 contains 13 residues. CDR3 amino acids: CASTGGGRNTIYF. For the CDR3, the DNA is TGTGCCAGCACTGGGGGAGGTCGAAACACCATATATTTT.

The CDR3 nucleotides read TGTGCCAGCAGAGTGGAGCAGGAGCAGTTCTTC. As protein: CASRVEQEQFF. The rearrangement uses TRBV2 and TRBJ2-1; no definite D call. The germline V gene has CDR1 SNHLY and CDR2 FYNNEI. This CDR3 is built from 11 residues. Trimming cost V 6 bases and J 10 bases, with 10 bases left between them. Based on the CDR3 plus reference TRBV2 and TRBJ2-1, the full variable domain is EPEVTQTPSHQVTQMGQEVILRCVPISNHLYFYWYRQILGQKVEFLVSFYNNEISEKSEIFDDQFSVERPDGSNFTLKIRSTKLEDSAMYFCASRVEQEQFFGPGTRLTVL.

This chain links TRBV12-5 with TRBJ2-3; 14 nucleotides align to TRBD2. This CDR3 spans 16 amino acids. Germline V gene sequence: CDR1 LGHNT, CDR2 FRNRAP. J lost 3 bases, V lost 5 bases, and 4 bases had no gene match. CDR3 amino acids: CASGRGLAGGTDTQYF. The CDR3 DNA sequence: TGTGCTAGTGGTCGCGGACTAGCGGGAGGAACAGATACGCAGTATTTT.

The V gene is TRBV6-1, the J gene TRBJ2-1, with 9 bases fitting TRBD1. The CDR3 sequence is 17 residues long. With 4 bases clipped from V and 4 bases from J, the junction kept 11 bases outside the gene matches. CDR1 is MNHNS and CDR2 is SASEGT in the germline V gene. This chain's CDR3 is CASSASGQGTVYNEQFF. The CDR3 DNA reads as TGTGCCAGCAGTGCCTCCGGACAGGGGACCGTTTACAATGAGCAGTTCTTC.